One and the same sample provided the 16 T cell receptor beta chains below, sequenced in a study of T cells in Graves' hyperthyroidism and ophthalmopathy. Template material for amplifying TCR beta CDR3 regions consisted of RNA transcripts. Primed by the HTBI set, a first-round RT-PCR was run on the TCR CDR3. Via MiXCR, TCRdb re-called the multiplex PCR reads, giving one row per CDR3 protein. Of about 250,000 distinct CDR3 sequences listed, 15% are singletons. Sequencing used blood. The receptors stem from a woman in her 50s with Graves' hyperthyroidism that later progressed to Graves' ophthalmopathy.

The chain joins TRBV6-1 to TRBJ2-5, with D perhaps being TRBD1 or TRBD2 (5 bases each). The V end was cut by 6 bases, the J end by 8 bases, with 16 bases between. The CDR3 spans 13 residues. The germline gives CDR1 MNHNS, CDR2 SASEGT. The CDR3 loop is CASREGYSGTQYF. CDR3 sequence (DNA): TGTGCCAGCAGAGAGGGGTATTCGGGAACCCAGTACTTC.

The V and J genes are TRBV28 and TRBJ2-5; 8 bases fit TRBD2. The germline V gene has CDR1 MDHEN and CDR2 SYDVKM. The CDR3 runs to 16 residues. Unmatched junction bases numbered 8, after V lost 3 bases and J lost 2 bases. CDR3 loop: CASSLRVAGQQETQYF. DNA for the CDR3: TGTGCCAGCAGTTTGAGGGTAGCGGGACAACAAGAGACCCAGTACTTC. Based on the CDR3 plus reference TRBV28 and TRBJ2-5, the full variable domain is DVKVTQSSRYLVKRTGEKVFLECVQDMDHENMFWYRQDPGLGLRLIYFSYDVKMKEKGDIPEGYSVSREKKERFSLILESASTNQTSMYLCASSLRVAGQQETQYFGPGTRLLVL.

This chain uses TRBV5-1 with TRBJ2-2; 16 bases match TRBD2. The CDR3 contains 18 residues. The V gene's germline CDR1 is SGHRS and CDR2 YFSETQ. Unmatched junction bases numbered 8, after V lost 5 bases and J lost 4 bases. Here the CDR3 reads CASRPPGLAGGRTGELFF. CDR3 coding DNA: TGCGCCAGCAGGCCTCCGGGACTAGCGGGAGGGCGCACCGGGGAGCTGTTTTTT.

This clonotype has a count of ten or more. The chain recombines TRBV2 with TRBJ2-1, with a weak D call TRBD2 (6 bases). The CDR3 sequence is 14 residues long. The V gene lost 8 bases and the J gene lost 1 base, with 12 bases spanning the gap. The germline gives CDR1 SNHLY, CDR2 FYNNEI. Written as DNA, the CDR3 is TGTGCCAGCGCGCGGGGCGGGTCCTACAATGAGCAGTTCTTC. It translates to CASARGGSYNEQFF.

This clonotype has just one count. The V call is TRBV20-1, the J call TRBJ1-1; 8 nucleotides line up with TRBD1. This CDR3 region has 14 residues. Germline CDR1 reads DFQATT; CDR2 reads SNEGSKA (reference sequence). V gave up 6 bases and J gave up 3 bases; unmatched junction bases: 9. CDR3 sequence (DNA): TGCAGTGCCCCCCCCGGACAGGGCTACACTGAAGCTTTCTTT. Translating gives CSAPPGQGYTEAFF.

Many counts were recorded for this clonotype. The chain joins TRBV5-1 to TRBJ1-2; D is possibly TRBD1 (6 bases). The germline gives CDR1 SGHRS, CDR2 YFSETQ. Between the trimmed V and J ends, which lost 2 bases and 3 bases, there was a span of 11 bases. The CDR3 has 14 amino acids. The DNA of the CDR3 is TGCGCCAGCAGCTTATTGGGGGCCCACTATGGCTACACCTTC. It translates to CASSLLGAHYGYTF.

The chain uses TRBV10-3 and TRBJ2-4, with TRBD1 matching over 7 bases. Germline V gene lookup returns CDR1 ENHRY and CDR2 SYGVKD. V lost 4 bases to trimming and J lost 4 bases; unmatched junction nucleotides: 10. The CDR3 consists of 16 residues. CDR3 nucleotide sequence: TGTGCCATCAGTGCACAATCGGGACAGCTGAAAAACATTCAGTACTTC. It yields the protein CAISAQSGQLKNIQYF.

The sample holds many counts of this clonotype. The V gene is TRBV5-1, the J gene TRBJ1-1, with D unclear. This CDR3 has 14 residues. The germline V gene encodes CDR1 SGHRS and CDR2 YFSETQ. V lost 4 bases, J lost 8 bases, and 18 bases lay in between. CDR3 in amino acids: CASSLLKDGGEAFF. CDR3 in DNA: TGCGCCAGCAGCCTACTTAAAGACGGAGGAGAAGCTTTCTTT.

This clonotype was observed many times. This rearrangement joins TRBV30 to TRBJ2-2, with a possible D match to TRBD2 (5 bases). The germline V gene has CDR1 GTSNPN and CDR2 SVGIG (reference sequence). The CDR3 has 15 amino acids. The V end was cut by 2 bases, the J end by 1 base, with 11 bases between. In DNA form, the CDR3 reads TGTGCCTGGAGTAGAGCAGGAGGGAACACCGGGGAGCTGTTTTTT. Protein sequence: CAWSRAGGNTGELFF.

This clonotype was detected ten times or more. The V gene is TRBV18, the J gene TRBJ2-5, with unresolved D. Germline CDR1 KGHSH, CDR2 LQKENI. V gave up 4 bases and J gave up 5 bases, with 11 bases separating them. CDR3 length: 13 residues. CDR3 protein: CASSLGPLETQYF. The CDR3 DNA is TGTGCCAGCTCACTTGGCCCCCTGGAGACCCAGTACTTC.

Many counts were recorded for this clonotype. V is TRBV28 and J is TRBJ1-1, with 7 nucleotides matching TRBD1. With 5 bases clipped from V and 10 bases from J, the junction kept 7 bases outside the gene matches. The CDR3 has 12 amino acids. Germline CDR1 MDHEN, CDR2 SYDVKM. The CDR3 DNA follows: TGTGCCAGCAGTCGAGACAGGGTAACAGCTTTCTTT. Its protein is CASSRDRVTAFF.

This clonotype was found many times. The chain carries TRBV27 and TRBJ2-2; 10 positions match TRBD1. The germline gives CDR1 MNHEY, CDR2 SMNVEV (reference sequence). V was pared by 5 bases and J by 7 bases, with 10 bases of the junction left unmatched. The CDR3 covers 16 residues. In DNA form, the CDR3 reads TGTGCCAGCAGTACCCCGACAGGGGGCATTATCGGGGAGCTGTTTTTT. Residues: CASSTPTGGIIGELFF.

As for this clonotype: It may be a read error: a sequence one base away is much more abundant. The chain joins TRBV3-1 to TRBJ2-5, with TRBD2 matching 11 bases. CDR3 size: 17 residues. Germline V gene lookup returns CDR1 LGHDT and CDR2 YNNKEL (reference sequence). CDR3 nucleotides: TGTGCCAGCAGCCAACCCACTAGCGGGGGAATCCAAGAGACCCGGTACTTC. This sequence encodes CASSQPTSGGIQETRYF.

This clonotype has at least ten counts. The chain recombines TRBV28 with TRBJ1-4; 8 nucleotides align to TRBD1. This CDR3 comprises 13 residues. Germline trimming cut 7 bases from V and 7 bases from J; bases unmatched to any gene: 5. The V gene's germline CDR1 is MDHEN and CDR2 SYDVKM. The CDR3 region has the DNA TGTGCCAGCACAGGACAGGGCTCTGAAAAACTGTTTTTT. This encodes CASTGQGSEKLFF. The full variable domain, rest sourced from reference TRBV28 and TRBJ1-4, is DVKVTQSSRYLVKRTGEKVFLECVQDMDHENMFWYRQDPGLGLRLIYFSYDVKMKEKGDIPEGYSVSREKKERFSLILESASTNQTSMYLCASTGQGSEKLFFGSGTQLSVL.

This clonotype was counted ten times or more. The chain employs TRBV6-1 and TRBJ1-6, with 7 bases aligning to TRBD1. CDR1 is MNHNS and CDR2 is SASEGT in the germline V gene. This CDR3 region has 18 residues. V lost 7 bases to trimming and J lost 3 bases; unmatched junction nucleotides: 15. Here the CDR3 reads CASKSRLDRRYYNSPLHF. CDR3 DNA sequence: TGTGCCAGCAAAAGTCGGTTGGACAGGCGATACTATAATTCACCCCTCCACTTT.

The chain recombines TRBV6-1 with TRBJ2-6, with unresolved D. With 6 bases removed from V and 0 bases from J, the gap between germline ends came to 9 bases. Germline V lookup: CDR1 MNHNS, CDR2 SASEGT. The CDR3 contains 15 residues. The DNA for the CDR3 is TGTGCCAGCAGCCAGACGAGCTCTGGGGCCAACGTCCTGACTTTC. It encodes CASSQTSSGANVLTF.